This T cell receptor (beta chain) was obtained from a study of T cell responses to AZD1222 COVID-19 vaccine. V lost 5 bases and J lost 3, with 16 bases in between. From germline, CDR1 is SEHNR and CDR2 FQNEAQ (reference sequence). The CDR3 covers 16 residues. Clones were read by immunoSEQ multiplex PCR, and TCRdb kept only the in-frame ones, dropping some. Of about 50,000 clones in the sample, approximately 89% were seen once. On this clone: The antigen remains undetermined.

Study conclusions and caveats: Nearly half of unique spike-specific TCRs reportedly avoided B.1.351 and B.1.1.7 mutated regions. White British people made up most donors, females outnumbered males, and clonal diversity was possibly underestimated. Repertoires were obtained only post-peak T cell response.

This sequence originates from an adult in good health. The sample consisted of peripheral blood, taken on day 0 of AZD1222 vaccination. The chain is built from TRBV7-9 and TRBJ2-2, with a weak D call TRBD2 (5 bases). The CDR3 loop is CASSKRAVVDTGELFF. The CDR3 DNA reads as TGTGCCAGCAGCAAACGAGCGGTTGTCGACACCGGGGAGCTGTTTTTT.